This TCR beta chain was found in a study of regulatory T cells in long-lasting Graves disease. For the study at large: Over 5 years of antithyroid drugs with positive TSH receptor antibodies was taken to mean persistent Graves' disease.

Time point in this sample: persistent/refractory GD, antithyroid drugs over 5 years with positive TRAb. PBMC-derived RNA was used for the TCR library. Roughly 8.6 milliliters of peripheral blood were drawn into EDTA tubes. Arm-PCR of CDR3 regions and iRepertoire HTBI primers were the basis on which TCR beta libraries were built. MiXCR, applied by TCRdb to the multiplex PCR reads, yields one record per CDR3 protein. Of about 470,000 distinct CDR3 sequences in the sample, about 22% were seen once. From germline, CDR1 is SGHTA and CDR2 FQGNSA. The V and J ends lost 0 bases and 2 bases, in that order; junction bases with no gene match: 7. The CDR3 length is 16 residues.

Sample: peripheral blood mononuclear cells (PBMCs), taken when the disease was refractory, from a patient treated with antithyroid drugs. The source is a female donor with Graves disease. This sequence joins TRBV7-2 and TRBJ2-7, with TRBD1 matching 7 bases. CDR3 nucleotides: TGTGCCAGCAGCTTAGCCCTCGTGCAGGGGGCCTACGAGCAGTACTTC. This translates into CASSLALVQGAYEQYF.